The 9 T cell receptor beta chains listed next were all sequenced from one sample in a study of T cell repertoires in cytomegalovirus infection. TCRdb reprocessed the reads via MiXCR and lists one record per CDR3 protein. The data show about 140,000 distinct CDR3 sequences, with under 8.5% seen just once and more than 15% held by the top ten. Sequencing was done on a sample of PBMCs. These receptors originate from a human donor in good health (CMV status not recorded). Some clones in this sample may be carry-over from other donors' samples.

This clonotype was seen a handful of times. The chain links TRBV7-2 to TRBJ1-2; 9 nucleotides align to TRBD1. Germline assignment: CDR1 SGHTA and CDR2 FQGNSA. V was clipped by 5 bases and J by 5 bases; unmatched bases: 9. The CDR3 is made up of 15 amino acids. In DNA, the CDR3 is TGTGCCAGCAGCCATACCATGACAGGGGGATATGGCTACACCTTC. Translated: CASSHTMTGGYGYTF.

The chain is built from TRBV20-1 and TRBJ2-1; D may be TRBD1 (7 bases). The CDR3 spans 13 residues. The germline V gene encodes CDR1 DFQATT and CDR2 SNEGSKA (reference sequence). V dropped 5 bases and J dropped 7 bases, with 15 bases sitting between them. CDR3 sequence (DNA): TGCAGTGCTGTCCTGACAGGGAGGAATGAGCAGTTCTTC. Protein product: CSAVLTGRNEQFF.

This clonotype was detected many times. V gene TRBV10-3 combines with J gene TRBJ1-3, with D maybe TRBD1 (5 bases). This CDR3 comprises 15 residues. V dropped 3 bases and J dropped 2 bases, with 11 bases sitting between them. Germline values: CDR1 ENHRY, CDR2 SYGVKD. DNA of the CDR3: TGTGCCATCAGTGAAAAGGGGCGGGCTGGAAACACCATATATTTT. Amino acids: CAISEKGRAGNTIYF.

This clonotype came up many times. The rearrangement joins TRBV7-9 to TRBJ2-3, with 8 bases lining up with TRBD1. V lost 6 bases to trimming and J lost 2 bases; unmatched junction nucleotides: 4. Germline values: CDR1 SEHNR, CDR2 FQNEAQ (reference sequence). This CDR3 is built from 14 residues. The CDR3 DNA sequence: TGTGCCAGCAGGAAGACAGGGGACACAGATACGCAGTATTTT. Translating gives CASRKTGDTDTQYF.

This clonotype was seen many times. CDR3 amino acids: CASSQDRVRPVYEQYF. CDR3 bases: TGTGCCAGCAGCCAAGATAGGGTCCGGCCCGTCTACGAGCAGTACTTC. This chain uses TRBV4-2 with TRBJ2-7, with D uncertain. Germline values: CDR1 LGHNA, CDR2 YNFKEQ. Between the trimmed V and J ends, which lost 0 bases and 3 bases, there was a span of 15 bases. CDR3 size: 16 residues.

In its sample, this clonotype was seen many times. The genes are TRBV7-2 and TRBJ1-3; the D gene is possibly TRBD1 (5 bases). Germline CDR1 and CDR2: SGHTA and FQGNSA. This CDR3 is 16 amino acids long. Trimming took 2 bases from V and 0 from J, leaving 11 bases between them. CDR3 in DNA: TGTGCCAGCAGCTTACAGGGTGGGATCTCTGGAAACACCATATATTTT. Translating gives CASSLQGGISGNTIYF.

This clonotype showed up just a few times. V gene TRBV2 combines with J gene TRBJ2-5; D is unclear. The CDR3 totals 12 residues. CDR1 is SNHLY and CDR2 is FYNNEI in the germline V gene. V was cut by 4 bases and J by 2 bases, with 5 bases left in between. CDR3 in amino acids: CASSAEQETQYF. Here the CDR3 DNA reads TGTGCCAGCAGTGCTGAACAAGAGACCCAGTACTTC.

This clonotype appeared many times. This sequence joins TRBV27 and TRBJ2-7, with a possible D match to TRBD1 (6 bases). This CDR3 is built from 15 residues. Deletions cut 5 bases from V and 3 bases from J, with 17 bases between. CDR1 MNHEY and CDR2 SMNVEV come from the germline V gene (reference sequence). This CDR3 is CASSPQADRLYEQYF. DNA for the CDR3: TGTGCCAGCAGTCCACAAGCGGACAGACTCTACGAGCAGTACTTC.

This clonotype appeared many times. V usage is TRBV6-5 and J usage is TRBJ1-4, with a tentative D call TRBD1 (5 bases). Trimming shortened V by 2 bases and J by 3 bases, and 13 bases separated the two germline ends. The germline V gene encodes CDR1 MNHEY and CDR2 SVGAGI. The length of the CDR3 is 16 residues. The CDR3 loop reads CASSYTGGTANEKLFF. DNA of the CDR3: TGTGCCAGCAGTTACACCGGAGGGACGGCTAATGAAAAACTGTTTTTT.